This is a list of T cell receptor beta chains from one sample in a study of regulatory T cells in long-lasting Graves disease. One entry per CDR3 protein results from TCRdb running MiXCR on the multiplex PCR reads. The data contain more than 400,000 distinct CDR3 sequences, roughly 17% of them seen just once; the ten biggest clones take up more than 10%. The sample was also linked to a second study, of T cells in Graves' hyperthyroidism and ophthalmopathy.

This sample comprised peripheral blood mononuclear cells (PBMCs), obtained at new diagnosis, from a patient treated with antithyroid drugs. Receptors originate from a man aged 40-49 years with Graves disease. CDR3s include the opening cysteine and the closing phenylalanine or tryptophan. The D gene is left open where the match is weak. Part of the rows lack a size; the others show once, few, many or a class for expanded clones.

TRBD2,TRBV9,few,TRBJ2-1,CASSTSGLVNEQFF,TGTGCCAGCAGCACCTCCGGACTAGTCAATGAGCAGTTCTTC
-,TRBV9,many,TRBJ2-1,CASSVRRDDTYNEQFF,TGTGCCAGCAGCGTACGCAGGGATGATACCTACAATGAGCAGTTCTTC
-,TRBV30,many,TRBJ2-7,CAWGLGLVSYEQYF,TGTGCCTGGGGCCTCGGACTGGTCTCCTACGAGCAGTACTTC
-,TRBV12-5,many,TRBJ1-1,CASGLATNTEAFF,TGTGCTAGTGGTTTGGCCACGAACACTGAAGCTTTCTTT
-,TRBV2,many,TRBJ1-1,CASSSPTGDAWNTEAFF,TGTGCCAGCAGCTCCCCGACGGGGGACGCGTGGAACACTGAAGCTTTCTTT
TRBD2,TRBV3-1,-,TRBJ2-7,CASTRLAGNHEQYF,TGCGCCAGCACCAGACTAGCGGGAAACCACGAGCAGTACTTC
-,TRBV11-3,-,TRBJ2-1,CASSLGGVDSYNEQFF,TGTGCCAGCAGCTTAGGGGGGGTCGACAGTTACAATGAGCAGTTCTTC
TRBD2,TRBV20-1,many,TRBJ2-7,CSARASGKTLYYEQYF,TGCAGTGCTAGAGCTAGCGGGAAGACACTTTACTACGAGCAGTACTTC
-,TRBV18,few,TRBJ1-5,CASSPDRYGNQPQHF,TGTGCCAGCTCACCCGACAGGTATGGCAATCAGCCCCAGCATTTT
-,TRBV12-3/TRBV12-4,-,TRBJ1-5,CASSLRGSQPQHF,TGTGCCAGCAGTTTACGGGGGTCTCAGCCCCAGCATTTT
TRBD2,TRBV2,many,TRBJ2-3,CASSPGLAGDADTQYF,TGTGCCAGCAGTCCCGGACTAGCGGGAGATGCAGATACGCAGTATTTT
-,TRBV28,many,TRBJ2-3,CASGSGPGTDTQYF,TGTGCCAGCGGGAGCGGCCCCGGCACAGATACGCAGTATTTT
-,TRBV11-3,many,TRBJ2-2,CASSFGVNTGELFF,TGTGCCAGCAGTTTTGGAGTGAACACCGGGGAGCTGTTTTTT
-,TRBV20-1,many,TRBJ2-3,CSAPELDTQYF,TGCAGTGCTCCGGAGTTAGATACGCAGTATTTT
TRBD2,TRBV28,-,TRBJ2-7,CASSITAGGTYEQYF,TGTGCCAGCAGTATTACAGCGGGAGGCACCTACGAGCAGTACTTC
-,TRBV28,-,TRBJ1-1,CASSLSPVAFF,TGTGCCAGCAGTTTATCCCCGGTGGCTTTCTTT
TRBD2,TRBV20-1,once,TRBJ2-1,CSAGGTSGSWNEQFF,TGCAGTGCTGGGGGGACTAGCGGGAGTTGGAATGAGCAGTTCTTC
TRBD1,TRBV29-1,-,TRBJ2-7,CSVAGTGVYEQCF,TGCAGCGTCGCCGGGACAGGGGTATACGAGCAGTGCTTC
-,TRBV5-1,-,TRBJ2-5,CASSSFQETQYF,TGCGCCAGCAGCTCATTCCAAGAGACCCAGTACTTC
TRBD1,TRBV6-5,-,TRBJ2-1,CASSWAGGNEQFF,TGTGCCAGCAGTTGGGCAGGGGGAAATGAGCAGTTCTTC
-,TRBV28,-,TRBJ1-1,CASSLSRTEAFF,TGTGCCAGCAGTTTATCGCGGACTGAAGCTTTCTTT
TRBD2,TRBV3-1,-,TRBJ2-2,CASRLQYSGSVTGELFF,TGTGCCAGCAGACTCCAATATAGCGGGAGTGTCACCGGGGAGCTGTTTTTT
-,TRBV5-1,many,TRBJ1-1,CASSLQALNTEAFF,TGCGCCAGCAGCTTACAGGCATTGAACACTGAAGCTTTCTTT
TRBD2,TRBV28,many,TRBJ2-7,CASSFGRGEYEQYF,TGTGCCAGCAGTTTCGGTCGGGGGGAGTACGAGCAGTACTTC